The 22 T cell receptor beta chains below come from one sample, sequenced in a study of blood T cells in healthy people across ages (dated by TCRdb to the mid-2010s). The library was built by means of 5' RACE. Sequencing relied on an Illumina HiSeq 2500. A second PCR of about 6 to 11 cycles was performed with a sample-barcoded 5' primer and a J-beta primer mix. TCRdb reprocessing: public reads trimmed at Q25 with fastp, clones called with MiXCR, in-frame beta chains kept. Each entry merges the rows of one CDR3 protein and shows their most common DNA and genes. The sample profile shows 650,000 to 900,000 distinct CDR3 sequences; approximately 59% of them were found once. The ten largest clones represent about 30% of the sample. Sample: blood. Receptors originate from a man younger than 40 in good health.

The chain is built from TRBV6-2 or TRBV6-3 and TRBJ2-4, with a weak D call TRBD1 (5 bases). The J call is in doubt because the DNA end fits TRBJ2-7 better. In germline, CDR1 is MNHEY, CDR2 SVGEGT. CDR3 length: 16 amino acids. CDR3 amino acids: CASSDWGAETDYEQYF. CDR3 DNA sequence: TGTGCCAGCAGTGACTGGGGCGCGGAGACAGACTACGAGCAGTACTTC.

The gene calls are TRBV15 and TRBJ1-1; 7 positions match TRBD1. The ends lost 0 bases at V and 0 bases at J; junction bases unmatched: 10. Germline V gene lookup returns CDR1 LNHNV and CDR2 YYDKDF (reference sequence). The CDR3 spans 18 residues. As DNA, the CDR3 is TGTGCCACCAGCAGAGAGCCTTCGAAAGGGGGCATGAACACTGAAGCTTTCTTT. Protein sequence: CATSREPSKGGMNTEAFF.

The chain employs TRBV20-1 and TRBJ1-6; no firm D call. The germline CDR1 and CDR2 sequences are DFQATT and SNEGSKA (reference sequence). Trimming pared 2 bases from V and 6 bases from J, leaving 14 bases between. This CDR3 has 15 amino acids. CDR3 sequence reads: CSARPGGFPNSPLHF. The CDR3 DNA is TGCAGTGCTAGACCGGGAGGCTTTCCTAATTCACCCCTCCACTTT.

The chain recombines TRBV15 with TRBJ2-5; D is perhaps TRBD2 (7 bases). The DNA end is more similar to TRBJ2-7, so the J call may be wrong. The CDR3 is 15 amino acids. Germline loops: CDR1 LNHNV, CDR2 YYDKDF (reference sequence). Here the CDR3 DNA reads TGTGCCACCAGCAGAGACCAGTCGGGGGGCCGCGAGCAGTACTTC. Residues: CATSRDQSGGREQYF.

In DNA form, the CDR3 reads TGTGCCAGCAGTTTAAGCCAGGGGTCGGGAGAGACCCAGTACTTC. This sequence encodes CASSLSQGSGETQYF. The gene calls are TRBV28 and TRBJ2-5, with D possibly being TRBD1 (6 bases). This CDR3 is 15 amino acids long. Germline V lookup: CDR1 MDHEN, CDR2 SYDVKM. The V end lost 2 bases, the J end lost 4 bases, and 14 bases lay between the germline ends. The full variable domain, in which reference TRBV28 and TRBJ2-5 provide the parts outside the CDR3, is DVKVTQSSRYLVKRTGEKVFLECVQDMDHENMFWYRQDPGLGLRLIYFSYDVKMKEKGDIPEGYSVSREKKERFSLILESASTNQTSMYLCASSLSQGSGETQYFGPGTRLLVL.

In its sample, this clonotype was seen a few times. The V call is TRBV7-2, the J call TRBJ2-7; TRBD2 aligns across 7 bases. This CDR3 region has 16 residues. CDR1 is SGHTA and CDR2 is FQGNSA in the germline V gene. With V trimmed by 1 base and J by 1 base, 7 bases remained unmatched. The DNA of the CDR3 is TGTGCCAGCAGCTTAGAGGGAGCGGGGCGTTCCTACGAGCAGTACTTC. This gives the protein CASSLEGAGRSYEQYF.

This clonotype appeared a few times. This chain links TRBV20-1 with TRBJ2-4; D is perhaps TRBD1 or TRBD2 (6 bases each). Matching the DNA end better, TRBJ2-5 makes the J call doubtful. This CDR3 is 15 amino acids long. Germline lookup yields CDR1 DFQATT and CDR2 SNEGSKA (reference sequence). The CDR3 is CSAPRGARNGKTQYF. The DNA of the CDR3 is TGCAGTGCTCCAAGGGGGGCTAGAAATGGAAAGACCCAGTACTTC.

The rearrangement uses TRBV10-3 and TRBJ1-2; D is unclear. The germline CDR1 and CDR2 sequences are ENHRY and SYGVKD. The CDR3 has 16 amino acids. V was shortened by 11 bases and J by 0 bases, with 22 bases between the two germline ends. DNA for the CDR3: TGTGCCTCCACCCCTTGGGAGGGCAAACCTAACTATGGCTACACCTTC. Encoded protein: CASTPWEGKPNYGYTF.

This clonotype was counted between two and nine times. This rearrangement joins TRBV29-1 to TRBJ2-3; D is possibly TRBD2 (5 bases). CDR3 size: 14 residues. V was trimmed by 4 bases and J by 0 bases, leaving 11 bases between them. Germline CDR1 reads SQVTM; CDR2 reads ANQGSEA. The CDR3 loop reads CSVGLRVSTDTQYF. CDR3 nucleotides: TGCAGCGTTGGTTTGAGGGTGAGCACAGATACGCAGTATTTT.

The chain joins TRBV4-3 to TRBJ2-1; 11 bases align to TRBD2. Germline trimming cut 0 bases from V and 5 bases from J; bases unmatched to any gene: 3. Germline values: CDR1 LGHNA, CDR2 YSLEER. This CDR3 has 16 residues. The CDR3, as DNA: TGCGCCAGCAGCCAAGAGGGACTAGCGGTGGACAATGAGCAGTTCTTC. Amino acid sequence: CASSQEGLAVDNEQFF.

CDR3 protein: CASRGRGFSPLHF. The CDR3 region has the DNA TGTGCCAGCCGGGGCAGGGGATTCTCACCCCTCCACTTT. This chain connects TRBV11-2 to TRBJ1-6; D perhaps matches TRBD1 (6 bases). The CDR3 spans 13 residues. From germline, CDR1 is SGHAT and CDR2 FQNNGV. The V gene lost 8 bases and the J gene lost 10 bases, with 15 bases spanning the gap.

The chain employs TRBV7-2 and TRBJ1-1, with D maybe TRBD1 (5 bases). V was trimmed by 0 bases and J by 4 bases, leaving 12 bases between them. In germline, CDR1 is SGHTA, CDR2 FQGNSA. This CDR3 has 15 amino acids. The CDR3 loop reads CASSLASGAGTEAFF. For the CDR3, the DNA is TGTGCCAGCAGCTTAGCGTCCGGGGCCGGCACTGAAGCTTTCTTT.

In DNA form, the CDR3 reads TGTGCCAGCAGTTTTCTCAGGAATAGCAATCAGCCCCAGCATTTT. Protein: CASSFLRNSNQPQHF. The chain carries TRBV27 and TRBJ1-5; D not certain. Germline-derived CDR1 and CDR2 are MNHEY and SMNVEV (reference sequence). The CDR3 covers 15 residues. Trimming took off 3 bases at V and 0 bases at J, with 9 bases between the two ends.

V and J are TRBV27 and TRBJ2-7, with D uncertain. This CDR3 contains 15 residues. Trimming stripped 0 bases from V and 5 bases from J, with 14 bases between. CDR1 and CDR2 from the germline V gene are MNHEY and SMNVEV (reference sequence). CDR3 DNA: TGTGCCAGCAGTTTATCTAGGGTTTTAGTCCACGAGCAGTACTTC. Translated, it gives CASSLSRVLVHEQYF.

Comment on this clonotype: Germline is not matched at one junction end, which may reflect a read error. V usage is TRBV10-3 and J usage is TRBJ2-3, with no clear D. CDR1 is ENHRY and CDR2 is SYGVKD in the germline V gene. This CDR3 comprises 16 residues. The CDR3 nucleotides are TGTGTCATCAGTGAGTCTGTAGACCAAAGTACAGATACGCAGTATTTT. Encoded protein: CVISESVDQSTDTQYF.

As for this clonotype: One end of the junction varies from germline; a read error may be responsible. The rearrangement joins TRBV6-4 to TRBJ2-1, with 7 nucleotides matching TRBD2. The germline CDR1 and CDR2 sequences are MRHNA and SNTAGT. The CDR3 extends over 16 amino acids. CDR3 bases: TGTGCCAGCAGTGAGCTGGGGCTAGCGGATTACAAGGAGCAGTTCTTC. It yields the protein CASSELGLADYKEQFF.

The CDR3 reads CSVQGGIDTDTQYF. CDR3 nucleotides: TGCAGCGTCCAAGGGGGGATCGACACAGATACGCAGTATTTT. The genes are TRBV29-1 and TRBJ2-3; D is perhaps TRBD1 or TRBD2 (6 bases each). CDR1 is SQVTM and CDR2 is ANQGSEA in the germline V gene. Trimming stripped 6 bases from V and 2 bases from J, with 15 bases between. This CDR3 is built from 14 residues.

This clonotype appeared a single time. This rearrangement joins TRBV20-1 to TRBJ2-3; D unclear. In germline, CDR1 is DFQATT, CDR2 SNEGSKA (reference sequence). Trimming pared 1 base from V and 5 bases from J, leaving 10 bases between. The CDR3 length is 13 residues. CDR3 DNA: TGCAGTGCTAGAGCCTCCCTGAGAGATACGCAGTATTTT. Encoded protein: CSARASLRDTQYF.

Points on this clonotype: Relative to the germline gene, one junction end is altered; a read error may explain this. This chain connects TRBV20-1 to TRBJ2-1, with 7 bases aligning to TRBD1. Germline loops: CDR1 DFQATT, CDR2 SNEGSKA (reference sequence). CDR3 length: 13 amino acids. The CDR3 sequence: CGAWDRSGHEQFF. As DNA, the CDR3 is TGCGGTGCTTGGGACAGATCCGGACATGAGCAGTTCTTC.

V usage is TRBV7-3 and J usage is TRBJ1-2; D remains unclear. The CDR3 is 14 amino acids. V was trimmed by 5 bases and J by 2 bases, leaving 12 bases between them. CDR1 and CDR2 from the germline V gene are SGHTA and FQGTGA. The CDR3 DNA reads as TGTGCCAGCAGCCCCTCCCCGCAGAACTATGGCTACACCTTC. Translation: CASSPSPQNYGYTF.

This rearrangement joins TRBV9 to TRBJ2-3; D not resolved. This CDR3 has 14 residues. Per the germline V gene, CDR1 is SGDLS and CDR2 is YYNGEE. V was shortened by 2 bases and J by 5 bases, with 12 bases between the two germline ends. This CDR3 reads CASSVLTDGDTQYF. The CDR3 nucleotides are TGTGCCAGCAGCGTGTTAACGGATGGAGATACGCAGTATTTT. The complete variable domain, with remaining parts taken from reference TRBV9 and TRBJ2-3, reads DSGVTQTPKHLITATGQRVTLRCSPRSGDLSVYWYQQSLDQGLQFLIQYYNGEERAKGNILERFSAQQFPDLHSELNLSSLELGDSALYFCASSVLTDGDTQYFGPGTRLTVL.

This clonotype was recorded a few times. DNA for the CDR3: TGTGCCTGGAGAGGACAGGGACTAGACGCTAATTCACCCCTCCACTTT. This encodes CAWRGQGLDANSPLHF. The chain links TRBV30 to TRBJ1-6, with 8 bases lining up with TRBD1. V gave up 3 bases and J gave up 6 bases; unmatched junction bases: 10. Germline CDR1 GTSNPN, CDR2 SVGIG (reference sequence). This CDR3 spans 16 amino acids.